Sequencing of this T cell receptor (beta chain) was carried out in a study of blood T cells in healthy people across ages. The ends were cut back, 6 bases at V and 0 bases at J, with 15 bases in the middle. This CDR3 has 16 residues. Germline assignment: CDR1 MDHEN and CDR2 SYDVKM. Notes on this clonotype: What it recognizes is unknown.

Notes on the study in general: Donors of long life had a larger count of naive CD4+ cells and greater diversity than aged donors.

A J-beta primer mix and a sample-barcoded 5' primer were used in a second PCR of roughly 6 to 11 cycles. TCRdb itself ran the 5' RACE reads through MiXCR, one entry per CDR3 protein. The table records hundreds of thousands of distinct CDR3 sequences, 40% to 50% of them present only once. J is TRBJ2-1 and V is TRBV28, with D tentatively TRBD2 (7 bases). The sample taken for sequencing was blood. The source of this sequence is a man between 60 and 70 years old in good health. The CDR3 DNA is TGTGCCAGCAGCTCCGGGGGGCCCGGCTCCTACAATGAGCAGTTCTTC. It translates to CASSSGGPGSYNEQFF.